This T cell receptor beta chain was documented in a study of a mutant IDH1 vaccine in newly diagnosed glioma. Study details: The treated population exhibited a male proportion of about 62%, a female proportion of 37.5%, and a mean age of 40.4 years.

The CDR3 extends over 15 amino acids. Trimming took off 3 bases at V and 3 bases at J, with 13 bases between the two ends. The germline gives CDR1 SGDLS, CDR2 YYNGEE. Time point given: week 35, safety follow-up. Every single dose of the vaccine, 300 ug of mutant IDH1 20-mer peptide, came with topical imiquimod. A note on this clone: Its cognate antigen is unknown.

The assay was immunoSEQ multiplex PCR, and TCRdb's table has in-frame clones only and misses some. The profile shows about 58,000 clones, roughly four fifths of them singletons. The sequence came from a man aged 35-49 years with glioma. The chain employs TRBV9 and TRBJ1-3, with D unresolved. The material sequenced was PBMCs, taken from a glioma patient whose treatment included an IDH1 peptide vaccine. The CDR3 here is CASSAGPSHGNTIYF. CDR3 nucleotide sequence: TGTGCCAGCAGCGCGGGCCCAAGTCATGGAAACACCATATATTTT.